This TCR beta chain was obtained from a study of CD4+ T cells in melanoma. V was clipped by 5 bases and J by 3 bases, with 11 bases between them. The CDR3 contains 13 residues. Germline V gene lookup returns CDR1 SNHLY and CDR2 FYNNEI. Study-level points and caveats: CD8+ T cell, macrophage and B cell function reportedly correlated with neoantigen-specific CD4+ T cells. Neoantigen-specific CD4+ T cells in melanoma reportedly had diverse differentiation states.

The table came from immunoSEQ multiplex PCR; TCRdb's copy has only in-frame clones and leaves some out. The sample gives about 9,900 clones, about three quarters of which show up once; approximately 24% is in the top ten. For this clone: What it binds is unknown.

The chain combines TRBV2 with TRBJ2-7; D possibly corresponds to TRBD1 (6 bases). This clonotype originated in a human donor with melanoma. Material for sequencing was tumor tissue. CDR3 loop: CASSQQGYYEQYF. DNA for the CDR3: TGTGCCAGCAGTCAACAGGGCTACTACGAGCAGTACTTC.